This paragraph reports one T cell receptor (beta chain). This sample is drawn from a study of CD8+CD57+ T cells in acquired aplastic anemia. The template for TCR beta VDJ and CDR3 sequence profiling was genomic DNA. MiXCR, applied by TCRdb to the reads, yields one record per CDR3 protein. The sample yields about 180,000 distinct CDR3 sequences, around 48% seen once. Patients sequenced had flow cytometry evidence of CD8+CD57+ cell expansion. The enrolled patients all had severe acquired aplastic anemia. V lost 0 bases to trimming and J lost 8 bases; unmatched junction nucleotides: 10. Germline CDR1 and CDR2: SQVTM and ANQGSEA. This CDR3 comprises 15 residues.

Sample: sorted CD4+, CD8+, or CD8+CD57+ T cells (not recorded which) from PBMCs. This receptor was identified in a human donor with aplastic anemia. The V gene is TRBV29-1, the J gene TRBJ2-7, with 10 positions matching TRBD1. CDR3 in amino acids: CSVEDEGQGGLKQYF. CDR3 coding DNA: TGCAGCGTTGAAGATGAAGGACAGGGGGGGTTGAAGCAGTACTTC.